This entry lists 16 T cell receptor beta chains sequenced from one sample in a study of T-cell reconstitution after alpha-beta-depleted transplantation in children. Unique molecular identifiers tagged the TCRbeta library. Via MiXCR, TCRdb re-called the PCR reads, giving one row per CDR3 protein. Among some 440,000 distinct CDR3 sequences listed, 15% to 20% were seen once. This specimen consisted of PBMCs, mostly from graft donor cells, obtained 360 days after TCRalphabeta/CD19-depleted stem cell transplant. These receptor sequences come from a boy younger than two who had a stem cell transplant for Wiskott-Aldrich syndrome, so the T cells may come from the graft donor.

This clonotype was recorded a few times. The V and J genes are TRBV9 and TRBJ2-7; D gene unclear. The CDR3 has 14 amino acids. Germline loops: CDR1 SGDLS, CDR2 YYNGEE. Trimming shortened V by 0 bases and J by 2 bases, and 9 bases separated the two germline ends. DNA of the CDR3: TGTGCCAGCAGCGTAGGCTCGGCAACCTACGAGCAGTACTTC. Its translation: CASSVGSATYEQYF.

The chain joins TRBV7-8 to TRBJ2-1, with D possibly TRBD2 on 6 matching bases. V was trimmed by 5 bases and J by 6 bases, leaving 11 bases between them. The germline V gene has CDR1 SGHVS and CDR2 FQNEAQ. The CDR3 runs 13 residues. CDR3 sequence (DNA): TGTGCCAGCAGCGTCGGGACTTTCAATGAGCAGTTCTTC. It is translated as CASSVGTFNEQFF. The entire variable domain, with the rest obtained from reference TRBV7-8 and TRBJ2-1, is as follows: GAGVSQSPRYKVAKRGQDVALRCDPISGHVSLFWYQQALGQGPEFLTYFQNEAQLDKSGLPSDRFFAERPEGSVSTLKIQRTQQEDSAVYLCASSVGTFNEQFFGPGTRLTVL.

The gene calls are TRBV20-1 and TRBJ2-7, with TRBD1 matching 9 bases. Germline trimming cut 3 bases from V and 4 bases from J; bases unmatched to any gene: 10. The CDR3 runs to 15 residues. CDR1 and CDR2 from the germline V gene are DFQATT and SNEGSKA (reference sequence). CDR3 in amino acids: CSASLGQGRGYEQYF. CDR3 coding DNA: TGCAGTGCTAGCCTTGGACAGGGGCGAGGGTACGAGCAGTACTTC.

The V and J genes are TRBV20-1 and TRBJ2-7; D might be TRBD1 (5 bases). Trimming stripped 1 base from V and 6 bases from J, with 7 bases between. The CDR3 extends over 11 amino acids. The germline gives CDR1 DFQATT, CDR2 SNEGSKA (reference sequence). CDR3: CSARVQGEQYF. The DNA of the CDR3 is TGCAGTGCTAGAGTCCAGGGCGAGCAGTACTTC.

The chain employs TRBV7-9 and TRBJ2-2, with no clear D. This CDR3 is 13 amino acids long. In germline, CDR1 is SEHNR, CDR2 FQNEAQ (reference sequence). The ends were cut back, 5 bases at V and 6 bases at J, with 10 bases in the middle. CDR3 sequence reads: CASSLLEAGELFF. The CDR3 DNA is TGTGCCAGCAGCCTCTTAGAGGCCGGGGAGCTGTTTTTT.

This clonotype was observed a few times. The CDR3 DNA is TGCGCCAGCAGCCAAGAATGGATAATGGCAGGGGGAGCCAAAAACATTCAGTACTTC. It codes for CASSQEWIMAGGAKNIQYF. The chain is built from TRBV4-3 and TRBJ2-4, with 7 positions matching TRBD1. The length of the CDR3 is 19 residues. Germline CDR1 LGHNA, CDR2 YSLEER. V lost 0 bases to trimming and J lost 0 bases; unmatched junction nucleotides: 11.

The chain joins TRBV15 to TRBJ1-2; D unresolved. Germline-derived CDR1 and CDR2 are LNHNV and YYDKDF (reference sequence). The germline V and J ends were trimmed by 0 bases and 1 base, with 12 bases remaining between them. The CDR3 is 16 residues long. CDR3 in amino acids: CATSRDSARFNYGYTF. The CDR3 region has the DNA TGTGCCACCAGCAGAGATAGCGCCAGGTTTAACTATGGCTACACCTTC.

The chain combines TRBV20-1 with TRBJ2-7; D possibly corresponds to TRBD2 (6 bases). The CDR3 spans 14 residues. Between the trimmed V and J ends, which lost 3 bases and 4 bases, there was a span of 16 bases. CDR1 DFQATT and CDR2 SNEGSKA come from the germline V gene (reference sequence). The CDR3 DNA reads TGCAGTGCTAGTCTAGCGAGGGAGGTTTACGAGCAGTACTTC. Encoded protein: CSASLAREVYEQYF.

This clonotype was picked up a small number of times. The gene calls are TRBV5-1 and TRBJ2-5, with TRBD1 as a possible D gene (6 bases). Trimming left V 4 bases short and J 10 bases short, with 23 bases between. CDR1 SGHRS and CDR2 YFSETQ come from the germline V gene. CDR3 length: 15 residues. CDR3 loop: CASSLTSQGAEVQYF. The CDR3 region has the DNA TGCGCCAGCAGCCTAACCTCACAGGGAGCTGAGGTCCAGTACTTC.

The chain links TRBV10-3 to TRBJ2-5, with a weak D call TRBD2 (6 bases). The V end lost 3 bases, the J end lost 1 base, and 9 bases lay between the germline ends. The germline gives CDR1 ENHRY, CDR2 SYGVKD. The CDR3 covers 14 residues. The CDR3 is CAISEWGVQETQYF. The CDR3 DNA sequence: TGTGCCATCAGTGAATGGGGGGTCCAAGAGACCCAGTACTTC.

There are a few counts of this clonotype. The chain employs TRBV20-1 and TRBJ1-2; perhaps TRBD1 as D (6 bases). Germline assignment: CDR1 DFQATT and CDR2 SNEGSKA (reference sequence). V lost 5 bases and J lost 6, with 22 bases in between. The CDR3 spans 15 residues. CDR3 sequence (DNA): TGCAGTGCTGACCCTAAGTGGGGGACATCGGATGGCTACACCTTC. Its translation is CSADPKWGTSDGYTF.

This chain connects TRBV2 to TRBJ2-7; TRBD1 aligns across 12 bases. This CDR3 region has 14 residues. Per the germline V gene, CDR1 is SNHLY and CDR2 is FYNNEI. With 6 bases clipped from V and 4 bases from J, the junction kept 4 bases outside the gene matches. The CDR3 loop is CASSQGQGAYEQYF. CDR3 bases: TGTGCCAGCAGCCAGGGACAGGGGGCGTACGAGCAGTACTTC.

A few counts support this clonotype. The rearrangement links TRBV5-1 to TRBJ2-1; the match to TRBD2 covers 12 bases. The CDR3 loop spans 16 amino acids. Trimming removed 4 bases from V and 7 bases from J; junction bases left unmatched: 9. Germline CDR1 is SGHRS and CDR2 is YFSETQ. The CDR3 DNA is TGCGCCAGCAGCCCCACTGGACTAGCGGGGAGGAATGAGCAGTTCTTC. Translation gives CASSPTGLAGRNEQFF.

The CDR3, as DNA: TGTGCCATCAGTGAGCAGCGGGAGGCTGGGGAGCTGTTTTTT. Protein: CAISEQREAGELFF. V is TRBV10-3 and J is TRBJ2-2, with 9 bases matching TRBD2. Germline lookup yields CDR1 ENHRY and CDR2 SYGVKD. Unmatched junction bases numbered 3, after V lost 2 bases and J lost 8 bases. The CDR3 consists of 14 residues.

CDR3 nucleotides: TGCGCCAGCAGTGCAAGCGCCACGAACACCGGGGAGCTGTTTTTT. It specifies CASSASATNTGELFF. The chain uses TRBV5-1 and TRBJ2-2; D not certain. Trimming stripped 5 bases from V and 0 bases from J, with 11 bases between. Germline V gene lookup returns CDR1 SGHRS and CDR2 YFSETQ. CDR3 length equals 15 residues. Full variable domain (missing parts from reference TRBV5-1 and TRBJ2-2): KAGVTQTPRYLIKTRGQQVTLSCSPISGHRSVSWYQQTPGQGLQFLFEYFSETQRNKGNFPGRFSGRQFSNSRSEMNVSTLELGDSALYLCASSASATNTGELFFGEGSRLTVL.

This clonotype was recorded once. This chain joins TRBV24-1 and TRBJ2-2; 9 bases agree with TRBD2. This CDR3 contains 13 residues. J was trimmed by 6 bases and V by 7 bases; bases with no gene match: 2. Germline CDR1 reads KGHDR; CDR2 reads SFDVKD. CDR3 sequence: CATRTSGAGELFF. The CDR3 coding sequence is TGTGCCACCAGGACTAGCGGAGCCGGGGAGCTGTTTTTT.